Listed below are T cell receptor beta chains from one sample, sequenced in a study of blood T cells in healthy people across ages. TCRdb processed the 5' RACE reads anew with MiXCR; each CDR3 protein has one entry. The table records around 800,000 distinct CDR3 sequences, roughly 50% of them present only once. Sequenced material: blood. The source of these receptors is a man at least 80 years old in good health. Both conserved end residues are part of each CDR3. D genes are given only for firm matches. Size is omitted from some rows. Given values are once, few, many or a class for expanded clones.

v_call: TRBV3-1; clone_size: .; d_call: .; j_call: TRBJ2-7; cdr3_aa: CASSQGIGLRYEQYF; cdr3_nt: TGTGCCAGCAGCCAAGGTATTGGGCTTCGATACGAGCAGTACTTC
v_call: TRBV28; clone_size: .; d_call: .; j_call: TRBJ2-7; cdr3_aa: CAPGQISYEQYF; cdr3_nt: TGTGCCCCTGGGCAAATATCCTACGAGCAGTACTTC
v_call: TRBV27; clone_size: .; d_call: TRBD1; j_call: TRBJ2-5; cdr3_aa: CASSLTGGNQETQYF; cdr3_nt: TGTGCCAGCAGTTTAACAGGGGGGAACCAAGAGACCCAGTACTTC
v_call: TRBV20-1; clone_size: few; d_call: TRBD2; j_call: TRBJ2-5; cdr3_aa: CSAAPAGRGKQETQYF; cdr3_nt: TGCAGTGCTGCCCCCGCTGGGCGGGGGAAACAAGAGACCCAGTACTTC
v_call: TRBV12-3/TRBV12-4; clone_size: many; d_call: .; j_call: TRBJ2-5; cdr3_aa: CASSLSQFTQYF; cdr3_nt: TGTGCCAGCAGCTTATCGCAGTTCACCCAGTACTTC
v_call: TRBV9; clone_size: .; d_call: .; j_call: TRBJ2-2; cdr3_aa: CASSLTGTPTGTGELFF; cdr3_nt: TGTGCCAGCAGCTTAACCGGGACTCCTACGGGCACCGGGGAGCTGTTTTTT
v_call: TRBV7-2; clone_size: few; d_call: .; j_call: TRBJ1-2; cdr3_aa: CASSLAPGLSGYTF; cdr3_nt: TGTGCCAGCAGCTTAGCCCCAGGGTTGTCGGGCTACACCTTC
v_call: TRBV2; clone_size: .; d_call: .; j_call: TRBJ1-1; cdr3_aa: CASSEEGGLSEAFF; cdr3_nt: TGTGCCAGCAGTGAGGAGGGGGGGTTAAGTGAAGCTTTCTTT
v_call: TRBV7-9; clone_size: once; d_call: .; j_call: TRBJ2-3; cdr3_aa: CASSLEARHRYAYF; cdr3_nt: TGTGCCAGCAGCTTAGAGGCTAGGCACAGATACGCGTATTTT
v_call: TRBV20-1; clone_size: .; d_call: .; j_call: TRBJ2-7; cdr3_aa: CSAPMRGGSYEQYF; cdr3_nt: TGCAGTGCCCCGATGAGGGGGGGTTCCTACGAGCAGTACTTC
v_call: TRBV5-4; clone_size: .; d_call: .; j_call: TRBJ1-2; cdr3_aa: CASSLARGAPSNYGYTF; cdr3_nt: TGTGCCAGCAGCTTGGCCAGGGGCGCACCCTCGAACTATGGCTACACCTTC
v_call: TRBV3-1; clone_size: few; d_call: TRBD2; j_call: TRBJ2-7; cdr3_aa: CASSPPGTRTYEQYF; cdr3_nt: TGTGCCAGCAGCCCCCCCGGGACTAGGACCTACGAGCAGTACTTC
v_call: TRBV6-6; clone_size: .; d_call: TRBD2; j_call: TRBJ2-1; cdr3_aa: CASSYSIGGGRNEQFF; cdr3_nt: TGTGCCAGCAGTTACTCGATCGGGGGAGGGAGGAATGAGCAGTTCTTC
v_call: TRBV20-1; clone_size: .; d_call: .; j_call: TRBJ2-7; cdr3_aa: CSATHPTGYYEQYF; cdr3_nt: TGCAGTGCTACCCACCCGACAGGTTACTACGAGCAGTACTTC
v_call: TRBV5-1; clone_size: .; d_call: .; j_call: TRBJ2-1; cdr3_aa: CASSVLTTSEQFF; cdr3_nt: TGCGCCAGCAGCGTTCTAACAACTAGTGAGCAGTTCTTC
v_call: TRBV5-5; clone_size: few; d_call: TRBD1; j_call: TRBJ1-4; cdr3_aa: CASSFGQGYEKLFF; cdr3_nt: TGTGCCAGCAGCTTTGGACAGGGGTATGAAAAACTGTTTTTT
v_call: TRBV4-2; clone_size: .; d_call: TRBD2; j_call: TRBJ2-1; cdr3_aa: CASSQGRPGLAGWEQFF; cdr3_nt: TGTGCCAGCAGCCAAGGGCGCCCCGGACTAGCGGGTTGGGAGCAGTTCTTC
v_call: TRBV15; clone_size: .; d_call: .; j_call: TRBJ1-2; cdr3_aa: CATSREGDNYGYTF; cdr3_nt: TGTGCCACCAGCAGAGAGGGCGATAACTATGGCTACACCTTC
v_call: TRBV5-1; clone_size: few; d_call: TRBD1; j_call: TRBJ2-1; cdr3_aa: CASSFGGLTGGGYEQFF; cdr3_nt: TGCGCCAGCAGCTTTGGGGGCCTGACAGGGGGCGGATATGAGCAGTTCTTC
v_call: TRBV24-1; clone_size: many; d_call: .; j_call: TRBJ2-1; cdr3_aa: CATKGDGSYNEQFF; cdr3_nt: TGTGCCACCAAGGGTGACGGGTCCTACAATGAGCAGTTCTTC
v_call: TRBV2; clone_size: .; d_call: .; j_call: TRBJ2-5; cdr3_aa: CAARGSGSPQETQYF; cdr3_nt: TGTGCCGCTAGAGGTTCAGGGAGTCCACAAGAGACCCAGTACTTC
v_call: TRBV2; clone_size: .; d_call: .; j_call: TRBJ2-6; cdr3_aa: CASRGGGASGANVLTF; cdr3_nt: TGTGCCAGCAGGGGCGGTGGAGCCTCTGGGGCCAACGTCCTGACTTTC
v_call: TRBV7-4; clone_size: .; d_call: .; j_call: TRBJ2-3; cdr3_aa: CASSLGGPANTQYF; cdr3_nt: TGTGCCAGCAGCTTAGGGGGACCGGCTAATACGCAGTATTTT
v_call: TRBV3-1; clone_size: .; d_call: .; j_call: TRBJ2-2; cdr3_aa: CASSLWGLNTGELFF; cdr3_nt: TGTGCCAGCAGCCTATGGGGCTTGAACACCGGGGAGCTGTTTTTT
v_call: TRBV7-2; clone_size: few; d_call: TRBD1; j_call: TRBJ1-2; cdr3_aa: CASSLWGAGQPSRSSYGYTF; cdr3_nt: TGTGCCAGCAGCTTATGGGGGGCGGGACAGCCCTCCCGGTCCAGCTATGGCTACACCTTC
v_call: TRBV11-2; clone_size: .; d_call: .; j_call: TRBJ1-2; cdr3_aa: CASSLEGRAYSGYTF; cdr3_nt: TGTGCCAGCAGCTTAGAGGGCAGGGCATACTCTGGCTACACCTTC
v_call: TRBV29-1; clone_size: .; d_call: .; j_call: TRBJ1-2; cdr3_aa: CSSRDGNYGYTF; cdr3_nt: TGCAGCTCCCGGGACGGGAACTATGGCTACACCTTC
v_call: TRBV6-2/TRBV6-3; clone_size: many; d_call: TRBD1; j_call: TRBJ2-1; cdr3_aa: CASARRGPSAGSLQFF; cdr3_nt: TGTGCCAGCGCCCGCAGGGGGCCCTCGGCTGGTTCCTTGCAGTTCTTC
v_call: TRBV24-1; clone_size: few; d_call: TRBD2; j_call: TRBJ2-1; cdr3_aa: CATSDWTSGSSYNEQFF; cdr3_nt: TGTGCCACCAGTGACTGGACTAGCGGGAGCTCCTACAATGAGCAGTTCTTC
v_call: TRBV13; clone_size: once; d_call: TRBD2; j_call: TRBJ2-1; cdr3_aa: CASSSKILAGGPWSSYNEQFF; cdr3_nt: TGTGCCAGCAGCTCGAAAATACTAGCGGGAGGGCCATGGAGCTCCTACAATGAGCAGTTCTTC
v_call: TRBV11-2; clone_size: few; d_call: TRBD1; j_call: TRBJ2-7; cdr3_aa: CASSYRQGRTYEQYF; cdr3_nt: TGTGCCAGCAGCTACCGACAGGGCCGGACCTACGAGCAGTACTTC
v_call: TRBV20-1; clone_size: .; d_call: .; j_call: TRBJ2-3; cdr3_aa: CSATKDTRYAYF; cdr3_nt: TGCAGTGCCACCAAGGACACCAGATACGCGTATTTT
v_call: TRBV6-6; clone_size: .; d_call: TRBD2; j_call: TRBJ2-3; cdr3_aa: CASSTLAGAGTDTQYF; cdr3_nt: TGTGCCAGCAGCACCCTAGCGGGAGCCGGTACAGATACGCAGTATTTT
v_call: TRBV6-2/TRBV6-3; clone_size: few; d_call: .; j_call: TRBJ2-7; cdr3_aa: CASSWGRVYEQYF; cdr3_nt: TGTGCCAGCAGTTGGGGACGGGTCTACGAGCAGTACTTC
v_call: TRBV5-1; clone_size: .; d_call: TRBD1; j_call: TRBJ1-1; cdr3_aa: CASSSGRGSEAFF; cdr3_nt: TGCGCCAGCAGCTCCGGCAGGGGGTCTGAAGCTTTCTTT
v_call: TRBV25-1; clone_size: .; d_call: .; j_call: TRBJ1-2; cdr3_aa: CASNPTGGYGYTF; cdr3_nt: TGTGCCAGCAACCCGACAGGAGGCTATGGCTACACCTTC
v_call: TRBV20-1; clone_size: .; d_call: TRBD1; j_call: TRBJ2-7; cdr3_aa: CSARGDTGTGREQYF; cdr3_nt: TGCAGTGCTAGAGGGGACACCGGGACAGGGAGAGAGCAGTACTTC
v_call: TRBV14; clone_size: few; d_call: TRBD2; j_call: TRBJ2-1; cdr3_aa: CASSQEVLAGVGNEQFF; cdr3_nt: TGTGCCAGCAGCCAAGAAGTGCTAGCGGGAGTGGGGAATGAGCAGTTCTTC
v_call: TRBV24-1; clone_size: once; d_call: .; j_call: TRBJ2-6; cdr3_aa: CATSRTSHSGANVLTF; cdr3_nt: TGTGCCACCAGCAGGACATCACACTCTGGGGCCAACGTCCTGACTTTC
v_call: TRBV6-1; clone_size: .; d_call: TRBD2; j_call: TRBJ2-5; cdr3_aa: CASTFGTSGCQETQYF; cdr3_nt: TGTGCCAGCACGTTCGGGACTAGCGGGTGCCAGGAGACCCAGTACTTC
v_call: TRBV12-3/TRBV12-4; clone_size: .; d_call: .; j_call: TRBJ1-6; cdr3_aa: CASSLQAGNSPLHF; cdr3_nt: TGTGCCAGCAGCCTACAGGCAGGGAATTCACCCCTCCACTTT
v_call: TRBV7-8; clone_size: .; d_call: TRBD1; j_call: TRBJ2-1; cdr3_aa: CASRLRGQVPNEQFF; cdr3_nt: TGTGCCAGCAGACTAAGAGGACAGGTACCCAATGAGCAGTTCTTC
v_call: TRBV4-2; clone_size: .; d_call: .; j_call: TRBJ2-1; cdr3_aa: CASSQEGDNEQFF; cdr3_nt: TGTGCCAGCAGCCAAGAAGGCGACAATGAGCAGTTCTTC
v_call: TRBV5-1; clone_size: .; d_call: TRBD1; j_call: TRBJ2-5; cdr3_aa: CASSSTGTGGQETQYF; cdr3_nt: TGCGCCAGCAGCTCTACCGGGACAGGGGGCCAAGAGACCCAGTACTTC
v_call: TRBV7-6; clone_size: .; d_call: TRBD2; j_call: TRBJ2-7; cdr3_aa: CASSFLPFGRMGSGRATEQYF; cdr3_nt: TGTGCCAGCAGCTTTCTTCCATTCGGCAGAATGGGTAGCGGGAGGGCCACCGAGCAGTACTTC
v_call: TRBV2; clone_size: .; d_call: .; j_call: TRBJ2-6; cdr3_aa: CASSWRGDSGANVLTF; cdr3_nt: TGTGCCAGCAGTTGGAGGGGGGACTCTGGGGCCAACGTCCTGACTTTC
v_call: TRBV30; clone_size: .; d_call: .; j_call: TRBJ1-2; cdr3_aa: CASRQIYGYTF; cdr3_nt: TGTGCCTCGAGACAAATCTATGGCTACACCTTC
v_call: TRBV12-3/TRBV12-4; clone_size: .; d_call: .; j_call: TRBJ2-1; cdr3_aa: CASSPLGGYNEQFF; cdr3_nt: TGTGCCAGCAGTCCCCTAGGCGGTTACAATGAGCAGTTCTTC
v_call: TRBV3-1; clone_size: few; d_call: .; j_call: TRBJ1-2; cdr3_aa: CASSQGGTGAYTF; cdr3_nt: TGTGCCAGCAGCCAAGGGGGGACTGGAGCCTACACCTTC
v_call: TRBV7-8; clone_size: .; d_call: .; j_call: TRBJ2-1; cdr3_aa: CASTLAPGNEQFF; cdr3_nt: TGTGCCAGCACCCTGGCCCCTGGAAATGAGCAGTTCTTC
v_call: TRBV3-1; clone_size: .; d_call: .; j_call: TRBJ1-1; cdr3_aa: CASSQGEGRGEAFF; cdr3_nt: TGTGCCAGCAGCCAAGGCGAAGGGCGAGGTGAAGCTTTCTTT
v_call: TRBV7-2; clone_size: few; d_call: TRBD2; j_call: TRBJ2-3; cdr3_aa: CASSFLAGSSTDTQYF; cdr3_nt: TGTGCCAGCAGCTTCCTAGCGGGCTCTAGCACAGATACGCAGTATTTT
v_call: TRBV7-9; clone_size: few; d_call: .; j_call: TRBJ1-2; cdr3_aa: CASSMGGIVNGYTF; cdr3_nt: TGTGCCAGCAGCATGGGGGGAATCGTCAATGGCTACACCTTC
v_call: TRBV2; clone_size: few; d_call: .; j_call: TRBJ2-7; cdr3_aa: CASTLRDGYEQYF; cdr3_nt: TGTGCCAGCACCCTCCGGGACGGTTACGAGCAGTACTTC
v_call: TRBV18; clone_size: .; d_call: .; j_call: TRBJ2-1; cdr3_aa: CASANDRYNEQFF; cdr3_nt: TGTGCCAGCGCAAATGACAGGTACAATGAGCAGTTCTTC
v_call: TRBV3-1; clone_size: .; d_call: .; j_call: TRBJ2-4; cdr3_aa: CASSRSHGSSSYKNIQYF; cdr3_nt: TGCGCCAGCAGCCGCAGTCACGGGAGCTCTAGTTACAAAAACATTCAGTACTTC
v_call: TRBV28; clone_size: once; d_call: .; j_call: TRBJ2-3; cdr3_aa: CATTGGGRTDTQYF; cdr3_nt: TGTGCCACCACAGGGGGGGGGAGGACAGATACGCAGTATTTT
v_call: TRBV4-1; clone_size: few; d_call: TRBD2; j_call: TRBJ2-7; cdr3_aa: CASSQGTSGPREQYF; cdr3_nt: TGCGCCAGCAGCCAAGGGACTAGCGGACCCCGGGAGCAGTACTTC
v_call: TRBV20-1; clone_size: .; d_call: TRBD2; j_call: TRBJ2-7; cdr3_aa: CSAMTSGSRYEQYF; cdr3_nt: TGCAGTGCTATGACTAGCGGGAGTCGGTACGAGCAGTACTTC